One and the same sample provided the 28 T cell receptor beta chains below, sequenced in a study of blood T cell repertoires in COVID-19. Sequencing used immunoSEQ multiplex PCR; TCRdb keeps in-frame clones, though not all of them. Altogether a few hundred thousand clones are present, roughly nine tenths being singletons, with the ten largest covering about 1%. Specimen: PBMCs or T cells enriched from blood (not recorded which). These receptors all stem from a man in his late teens or twenties who had recovered from COVID-19.

V gene TRBV19 combines with J gene TRBJ1-4, with 7 positions matching TRBD1. CDR3 length: 15 residues. Germline V gene lookup returns CDR1 LNHDA and CDR2 SQIVND (reference sequence). V trimming: 2 bases; J trimming: 8 bases; junction bases outside the gene matches: 8. The CDR3 region is CASSISGGGEEKLFF. Here the CDR3 DNA reads TGTGCCAGTAGTATATCAGGGGGTGGGGAAGAAAAACTGTTTTTT.

The chain recombines TRBV7-2 with TRBJ2-1, with 7 bases identical to TRBD2. V shed 6 bases, J shed 0 bases, and the junction held 8 bases outside the gene matches. CDR3 length: 16 amino acids. Per germline, CDR1 SGHTA and CDR2 FQGNSA. The CDR3 sequence is CASRQLLANSYNEQFF. Written as DNA, the CDR3 is TGTGCCAGCAGGCAACTACTAGCGAACTCCTACAATGAGCAGTTCTTC.

The rearrangement joins TRBV20-1 to TRBJ1-2; D gene ambiguous. CDR3 size: 11 residues. V lost 2 bases, J lost 4 bases, and 5 bases lay in between. CDR1 is DFQATT, CDR2 SNEGSKA, per germline (reference sequence). This CDR3 reads CSARPSYGYTF. CDR3 nucleotides: TGCAGTGCTAGACCCTCCTATGGCTACACCTTC.

The chain uses TRBV7-8 and TRBJ1-5, with D perhaps matching TRBD1 (6 bases). Germline V gene lookup returns CDR1 SGHVS and CDR2 FQNEAQ. The CDR3 consists of 15 residues. Trimming removed 5 bases at V and 9 bases at J, with 20 bases between. For the CDR3, the DNA is TGTGCCAGCAGCATTAACAGGGAACGGGGATGGCCCCAGCATTTT. Translated, it gives CASSINRERGWPQHF.

The chain uses TRBV3-1 (or the pseudogene TRBV3-2) and TRBJ2-1; the D gene is possibly TRBD1 (7 bases). V lost 4 bases and J lost 5, with 18 bases in between. The CDR3 runs 16 residues. Per the germline V gene, CDR1 is LGHDT and CDR2 is YNNKEL (reference sequence). CDR3 protein: CASSLQGGFPDNEQFF. The CDR3 DNA reads TGTGCCAGCAGCCTCCAGGGGGGTTTCCCCGACAATGAGCAGTTCTTC.

This chain joins TRBV21-1 and TRBJ1-5. TRBV21-1 counts as a pseudogene. This CDR3 is 15 amino acids long. CDR3 region: CASSAAASTNQPQHF. Here the CDR3 DNA reads TGTGCCAGCAGCGCCGCAGCGAGCACCAATCAGCCCCAGCATTTT.

The chain links TRBV21-1 to TRBJ1-4; the DNA was not used to check the table's D call, TRBD1. TRBV21-1 is a pseudogene segment. CDR3 length: 17 residues. CDR3: CASSPRAGLLSAEKLFF. In DNA form, the CDR3 reads TGTGCCAGCAGCCCTCGGGCAGGGCTTCTTTCGGCGGAAAAACTGTTTTTT.

V gene TRBV28 combines with J gene TRBJ2-7; 7 nucleotides agree with TRBD1. V gave up 5 bases and J gave up 2 bases; unmatched junction bases: 24. Germline V gene sequence: CDR1 MDHEN, CDR2 SYDVKM. The CDR3 consists of 20 residues. CDR3 sequence (DNA): TGTGCCAGCAGTACCGATCCTACGCTCCGGGACAGACTTTTTCCCTACGAGCAGTACTTC. It specifies CASSTDPTLRDRLFPYEQYF.

The rearrangement uses TRBV10-3 and TRBJ2-7, with TRBD2 identical over 7 bases. Trimming removed 10 bases from V and 3 bases from J; junction bases left unmatched: 3. The V gene's germline CDR1 is ENHRY and CDR2 SYGVKD. This CDR3 region has 11 residues. Written as DNA, the CDR3 is TGTGCCACTGGCGGGAGCTACGAGCAGTACTTC. As protein: CATGGSYEQYF.

The V gene is TRBV28, the J gene TRBJ1-2, with TRBD1 as a possible D gene (6 bases). V lost 4 bases, J lost 2 bases, and 11 bases lay in between. CDR3 length equals 14 residues. Germline loops: CDR1 MDHEN, CDR2 SYDVKM. CDR3 nucleotide sequence: TGTGCCAGCAGTTACGGGACACCGAACTATGGCTACACCTTC. This encodes CASSYGTPNYGYTF.

The chain employs TRBV19 and TRBJ2-6; a possible D gene is TRBD1 (6 bases). Trimming took off 0 bases at V and 3 bases at J, with 12 bases between the two ends. The CDR3 is made up of 17 amino acids. In germline, CDR1 is LNHDA, CDR2 SQIVND (reference sequence). CDR3 in DNA: TGTGCCAGTAGTATAGACCCAGGGGCAGTTGGGGCCAACGTCCTGACTTTC. It codes for CASSIDPGAVGANVLTF. Using reference TRBV19 and TRBJ2-6 for the parts outside the CDR3, the full variable domain is DGGITQSPKYLFRKEGQNVTLSCEQNLNHDAMYWYRQDPGQGLRLIYYSQIVNDFQKGDIAEGYSVSREKKESFPLTVTSAQKNPTAFYLCASSIDPGAVGANVLTFGAGSRLTVL.

The V gene is TRBV28, the J gene TRBJ2-1; 7 positions match TRBD2. V trimming: 8 bases; J trimming: 0 bases; junction bases outside the gene matches: 7. CDR1 and CDR2 from the germline V gene are MDHEN and SYDVKM. The CDR3 has 15 residues. CDR3 protein: CASRLGGSSYNEQFF. The CDR3 DNA reads TGTGCCAGCCGACTGGGGGGGAGCTCCTACAATGAGCAGTTCTTC.

V is TRBV4-1 and J is TRBJ1-1, with 7 positions matching TRBD1. V shed 5 bases, J shed 1 base, and the junction held 1 base outside the gene matches. Germline values: CDR1 MGHRA, CDR2 YSYEKL. The CDR3 length is 13 residues. The CDR3, as DNA: TGCGCCAGCAGCAGACAGGGGAACACTGAAGCTTTCTTT. This encodes CASSRQGNTEAFF.

The chain recombines TRBV18 with TRBJ2-3; D remains ambiguous. The CDR3 is 17 amino acids. Germline CDR1 reads KGHSH; CDR2 reads LQKENI. V was clipped by 2 bases and J by 2 bases, with 17 bases between them. This chain's CDR3 is CASSPSDGRPLTDTQYF. For the CDR3, the DNA is TGTGCCAGCTCACCATCTGATGGCAGGCCCCTCACAGATACGCAGTATTTT.

The gene calls are TRBV5-1 and TRBJ1-2; 8 bases line up with TRBD1. CDR3 length: 16 residues. The V gene's germline CDR1 is SGHRS and CDR2 YFSETQ. Losses at the gene ends were 4 bases for V and 7 bases for J; bases not matched to a gene: 15. The DNA of the CDR3 is TGCGCCAGCAGCACGAATGGAGGGACAGGTTTGTTTGGCTACACCTTC. Residues: CASSTNGGTGLFGYTF.

The CDR3 DNA reads TGTGCCAGCAGCAGCTACAGGGACTCCTACGAGCAGTACTTC. It codes for CASSSYRDSYEQYF. This chain links TRBV9 with TRBJ2-7, with D perhaps matching TRBD1 (6 bases). The V and J ends lost 4 bases and 0 bases respectively, with 11 bases between them. The CDR3 extends over 14 amino acids. The germline V gene encodes CDR1 SGDLS and CDR2 YYNGEE.

The V and J genes are TRBV14 and TRBJ1-1; D gene ambiguous. This CDR3 is built from 11 residues. Trimming stripped 10 bases from V and 9 bases from J, with 15 bases between. Germline CDR1 SGHDN, CDR2 FVKESK. The CDR3 here is CATLAGNQAFF. The DNA of the CDR3 is TGTGCCACCCTAGCCGGGAATCAAGCTTTCTTT.

V and J are TRBV19 and TRBJ2-3; 8 nucleotides match TRBD2. Germline V lookup: CDR1 LNHDA, CDR2 SQIVND (reference sequence). The CDR3 is 14 residues long. The V segment lost 5 bases and the J segment 3 bases; nucleotides outside the gene matches: 4. The CDR3 nucleotides are TGTGCCAGTAGTTCTCCGGGGGGGACAGATACGCAGTATTTT. Protein sequence: CASSSPGGTDTQYF.

This chain joins TRBV6-4 and TRBJ2-1; D remains ambiguous. CDR3 length: 15 amino acids. V lost 4 bases to trimming and J lost 6 bases, with 16 bases between them. The germline gives CDR1 MRHNA, CDR2 SNTAGT. CDR3 sequence reads: CASSVGQYFGNEQFF. As DNA, the CDR3 is TGTGCCAGCAGTGTGGGCCAGTATTTCGGCAATGAGCAGTTCTTC.

The rearrangement uses TRBV9 and TRBJ1-5, with TRBD1 as a possible D gene (5 bases). Germline CDR1 SGDLS, CDR2 YYNGEE. The CDR3 has 14 amino acids. The V end was cut by 3 bases, the J end by 7 bases, with 14 bases between. CDR3 sequence (DNA): TGTGCCAGCAGCGCTCAGGGCGGGAGCCAGCCCCAGCATTTT. Amino acids: CASSAQGGSQPQHF.

The chain has TRBV29-1 and TRBJ2-3, with D possibly TRBD1 on 5 matching bases. The germline gives CDR1 SQVTM, CDR2 ANQGSEA. Between the trimmed V and J ends, which lost 7 bases and 5 bases, there was a span of 16 bases. The CDR3 is 13 amino acids. The CDR3 nucleotides read TGCAGCGGGCTCGACAGAAAAGGAGATACGCAGTATTTT. It translates to CSGLDRKGDTQYF.

This rearrangement joins TRBV5-4 to TRBJ2-2, with 12 positions matching TRBD2. Germline V gene sequence: CDR1 SGHNT, CDR2 YYREEE (reference sequence). This CDR3 contains 17 residues. V trimming: 2 bases; J trimming: 6 bases; junction bases outside the gene matches: 8. Here the CDR3 reads CASSFRLAGVEAGELFF. CDR3 DNA: TGTGCCAGCAGCTTCCGACTAGCGGGAGTGGAGGCCGGGGAGCTGTTTTTT.

This clone was seen once. The chain couples TRBV4-2 to TRBJ1-1, with D uncertain. V lost 0 bases to trimming and J lost 5 bases, with 13 bases between them. Germline assignment: CDR1 LGHNA and CDR2 YNFKEQ. The CDR3 length is 15 residues. DNA for the CDR3: TGTGCCAGCAGCCAAGATTTAGGAGGGTCGACTGAAGCTTTCTTT. Translating gives CASSQDLGGSTEAFF.

V and J are TRBV28 and TRBJ2-1; D is possibly TRBD1 (6 bases). Looked up from germline, CDR1 is MDHEN and CDR2 is SYDVKM. There are 15 residues in the CDR3. The V end was cut by 5 bases, the J end by 0 bases, with 11 bases between. The DNA of the CDR3 is TGTGCCAGCAGTGGGGACATTAGCTCCTACAATGAGCAGTTCTTC. This encodes CASSGDISSYNEQFF.

The chain carries TRBV7-9 and TRBJ1-4; the D is unclear. Germline CDR1 and CDR2: SEHNR and FQNEAQ (reference sequence). The germline V and J ends were trimmed by 2 bases and 0 bases, with 7 bases remaining between them. The CDR3 length is 15 residues. Here the CDR3 reads CASSLLTATNEKLFF. CDR3 bases: TGTGCCAGCAGCTTACTGACTGCAACTAATGAAAAACTGTTTTTT.

V gene TRBV5-1 combines with J gene TRBJ2-7; the D is unclear. V was shortened by 5 bases and J by 4 bases, with 7 bases between the two germline ends. Per germline, CDR1 SGHRS and CDR2 YFSETQ. The CDR3 is 11 amino acids. CDR3 bases: TGCGCCAGCAGGTCCCAGTACGAGCAGTACTTC. Its protein product is CASRSQYEQYF.

The rearrangement joins TRBV25-1 to TRBJ2-1, with D possibly TRBD1 on 6 matching bases. Germline lookup yields CDR1 MGHDK and CDR2 SYGVNS. CDR3 length: 15 amino acids. Deletions cut 6 bases from V and 4 bases from J, with 16 bases between. Here the CDR3 DNA reads TGTGCCAGCAGAGAAGGACAGATCCTTTACAATGAGCAGTTCTTC. Residues: CASREGQILYNEQFF.

This chain links TRBV28 with TRBJ1-2, with 7 bases fitting TRBD1. The J segment lost 1 base and the V segment lost 6 bases, leaving 11 bases of the junction unmatched. This CDR3 spans 16 amino acids. CDR1 and CDR2 (germline): MDHEN, SYDVKM. CDR3 protein: CASSHDRDSFNYGYTF. The DNA for the CDR3 is TGTGCCAGCAGCCACGACCGGGACAGCTTTAACTATGGCTACACCTTC.